Listed below are T cell receptor beta chains from one sample, sequenced in a study of T cells in Graves' hyperthyroidism and ophthalmopathy. TCRdb re-derived calls from the multiplex PCR reads in MiXCR, one entry per CDR3 protein. The sample contains 350,000 to 400,000 distinct CDR3 sequences, about 18% of which appear only once. The sample taken for sequencing was blood. The receptors stem from a man between 18 and 29 years old with Graves' ophthalmopathy. CDR3s include the opening cysteine and the closing phenylalanine or tryptophan. D genes are given only for firm matches. Only some rows state a clone size, as once, few, many or a class for expanded clones.

NA	TRBV12-3/TRBV12-4	few	TRBJ2-2	CASSLDRGLSGELFF	TGTGCCAGCAGTTTAGACAGGGGACTATCCGGGGAGCTGTTTTTT
TRBD2	TRBV5-1	few	TRBJ2-3	CASSLYLLRGESTDTQYF	TGCGCCAGCAGCTTGTATCTTCTCCGGGGGGAAAGCACAGATACGCAGTATTTT
NA	TRBV5-5	NA	TRBJ2-1	CASSPLGAGYNEQFF	TGTGCCAGCTCTCCGCTGGGGGCGGGATACAATGAGCAGTTCTTC
TRBD2	TRBV6-4	few	TRBJ2-3	CASSDKAGGPDTQYF	TGTGCCAGCAGTGACAAAGCGGGGGGGCCAGATACGCAGTATTTT
NA	TRBV12-5	many	TRBJ2-1	CASGSTESIAESSYNEQFF	TGTGCTAGTGGTTCGACTGAAAGTATAGCGGAGAGCTCCTACAATGAGCAGTTCTTC
NA	TRBV11-2	many	TRBJ2-2	CASSLIQLRTGELFF	TGTGCCAGCAGCTTAATACAGCTAAGGACCGGGGAGCTGTTTTTT
NA	TRBV2	many	TRBJ2-7	CASSLGTESPFHEQYF	TGTGCCAGCAGTCTCGGGACCGAGAGTCCCTTTCACGAGCAGTACTTC
TRBD1	TRBV28	NA	TRBJ1-5	CASSTGAATWQPQHF	TGTGCCAGCTCCACAGGGGCGGCCACATGGCAGCCCCAGCATTTT
TRBD1	TRBV18	NA	TRBJ2-3	CASSPRQGSSSTDTQYF	TGTGCCAGCTCACCAAGACAGGGAAGTTCGAGCACAGATACGCAGTATTTT
NA	TRBV16	many	TRBJ1-1	CASSKDSGTEAFF	TGTGCCAGCAGCAAGGACTCCGGCACTGAAGCTTTCTTT
NA	TRBV7-9	many	TRBJ1-1	CASSRGQIFTGTEAFF	TGTGCCAGCAGCCGCGGACAGATCTTTACCGGCACTGAAGCTTTCTTT
NA	TRBV6-2/TRBV6-3	NA	TRBJ2-2	CASSYIGRRNTGELFF	TGTGCCAGCAGTTACATAGGGCGGAGGAACACCGGGGAGCTGTTTTTT
TRBD2	TRBV20-1	few	TRBJ2-3	CSASGTSGGGTQYF	TGCAGTGCTTCCGGGACTAGCGGGGGCGGTACGCAGTATTTT
NA	TRBV12-3/TRBV12-4	NA	TRBJ2-6	CASSFRDTVSGANVLTF	TGTGCCAGCAGTTTTAGGGACACCGTCTCTGGGGCCAACGTCCTGACTTTC
TRBD2	TRBV20-1	few	TRBJ2-5	CSMSSGGSAGQETQYF	TGCAGTATGTCTAGCGGGGGGTCGGCTGGCCAAGAGACCCAGTACTTC
NA	TRBV2	NA	TRBJ2-3	CASSEGVGSTDTQYF	TGTGCCAGCAGTGAAGGGGTTGGCAGCACAGATACGCAGTATTTT
NA	TRBV2	many	TRBJ1-2	CASKGDTLNYGYTF	TGTGCCAGCAAGGGGGACACCCTTAACTATGGCTACACCTTC
TRBD2	TRBV3-1	NA	TRBJ2-2	CASSQVGGSTGELFF	TGTGCCAGCAGCCAAGTCGGGGGGAGTACCGGGGAGCTGTTTTTT
NA	TRBV7-9	many	TRBJ1-4	CASSLASDHRKLFF	TGTGCCAGCAGCTTAGCGTCCGATCACCGAAAACTGTTTTTT
TRBD1	TRBV20-1	few	TRBJ1-1	CSARDGGRGLTEAFF	TGCAGTGCTAGGGACGGTGGCAGGGGGCTAACTGAAGCTTTCTTT
NA	TRBV24-1	NA	TRBJ1-2	CATSGWGTNYGYTF	TGTGCCACCAGTGGGTGGGGTACTAACTATGGCTACACCTTC
TRBD1	TRBV4-1	few	TRBJ1-2	CASSHLRQGNYGYTF	TGCGCCAGCAGCCATTTACGACAGGGAAACTATGGCTACACCTTC